This T cell receptor beta chain was recorded in a study of beta chain features in type 1 diabetes. Study-wide background: On cell yields, gender and age, patients and healthy donors were similar. Study outcomes and limitations: Type 1 diabetes patients showed a moderate but significant shortening of TCRB CDR3s in all four CD4+ subsets.

Based on CD45RO/CCR7/CD25/CD127/CD95/CD27, CD4+ regulatory, stem cell-like memory, naive and central memory cells were sorted. This clone has only one observation. Antigen specificity is unknown. V was clipped by 4 bases and J by 8 bases; unmatched bases: 8. The CDR3 runs 13 residues. Germline V lookup: CDR1 SGDLS, CDR2 YYNGEE. TCRB transcripts that were expressed got sequenced, as all of the isolated RNA had been reverse transcribed. Using immunoSEQ multiplex PCR, the repertoire was profiled, and TCRdb retains in-frame clones only, with some absent. The sample includes 100,000 to 150,000 clones, approximately 16% of them seen just once.

The chain couples TRBV9 to TRBJ1-2; the match to TRBD1 covers 7 bases. The sequence was collected from a man under 40 with type 1 diabetes. The sample consisted of central memory CD4+ T cells from blood. The CDR3: CASSSHRQGGYTF. Written as DNA, the CDR3 is TGTGCCAGCAGCAGCCACCGACAGGGAGGCTACACCTTC.